This T cell receptor (beta chain) was identified during a study of cytomegalovirus exposure and HLA in healthy donors. The CDR3 extends over 13 amino acids. Losses at the gene ends were 5 bases for V and 10 bases for J; bases not matched to a gene: 5. Per the germline V gene, CDR1 is SGHNT and CDR2 is YYREEE (reference sequence). The PCR had 60 Vbeta and 13 Jbeta primers. Sequenced by immunoSEQ multiplex PCR; TCRdb stores in-frame clones only, minus some. The sample holds approximately 160,000 clones; about 79% are singletons and the top ten take roughly 0.7%. This chain connects TRBV5-4 to TRBJ2-1; 11 nucleotides agree with TRBD1. The receptor was derived from a male donor in good health and CMV-seronegative. Sequenced input: PBMCs. The CDR3 nucleotides are TGTGCCAGCAGGCGGGACAGGGGGTCCGAGCAGTTCTTC. It specifies CASRRDRGSEQFF.